This TCR beta chain was sequenced in a study of radiation and T cells in renal cell carcinoma. Time point given: blood 4 weeks post-SBRT, at nephrectomy. As to treatment: 15 Gy SBRT to primary tumor, nephrectomy 4 weeks later. Assay: immunoSEQ multiplex PCR; the TCRdb copy retains only in-frame clones and omits some. Among 130,000 to 150,000 clones listed, around 88% were seen once. There are 13 residues in the CDR3. J gave up 3 bases and V 7 bases, and 2 bases lay outside the gene matches. Germline lookup yields CDR1 SEHNR and CDR2 FQNEAQ (reference sequence). This receptor was taken from a woman in her forties or fifties with renal cell carcinoma. The material sequenced was blood, taken from a patient whose treatment included radiotherapy and nephrectomy. The chain carries TRBV7-9 and TRBJ2-1; 8 positions agree with TRBD1. The CDR3 loop reads CASTDRDYNEQFF. CDR3 in DNA: TGTGCCAGCACGGACAGGGACTACAATGAGCAGTTCTTC.